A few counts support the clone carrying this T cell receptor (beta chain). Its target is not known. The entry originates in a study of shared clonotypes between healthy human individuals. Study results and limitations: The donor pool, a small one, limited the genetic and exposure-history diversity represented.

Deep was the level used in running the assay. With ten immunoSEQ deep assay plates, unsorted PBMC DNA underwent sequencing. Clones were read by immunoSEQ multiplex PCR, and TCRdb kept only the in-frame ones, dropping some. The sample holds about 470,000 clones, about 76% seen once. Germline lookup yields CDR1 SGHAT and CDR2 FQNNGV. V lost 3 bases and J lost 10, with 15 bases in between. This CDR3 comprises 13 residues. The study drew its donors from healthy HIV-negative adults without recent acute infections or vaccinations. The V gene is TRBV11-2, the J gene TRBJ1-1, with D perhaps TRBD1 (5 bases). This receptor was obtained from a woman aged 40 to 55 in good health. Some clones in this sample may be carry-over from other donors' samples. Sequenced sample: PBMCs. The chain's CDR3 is CASSFTFSRGAFF. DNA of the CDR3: TGTGCCAGCAGCTTTACATTCAGTAGGGGAGCTTTCTTT. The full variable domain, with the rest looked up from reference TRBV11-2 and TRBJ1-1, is EAGVAQSPRYKIIEKRQSVAFWCNPISGHATLYWYQQILGQGPKLLIQFQNNGVVDDSQLPKDRFSAERLKGVDSTLKIQPAKLEDSAVYLCASSFTFSRGAFFGQGTRLTVV.